This T cell receptor (beta chain) derives from a study of blood T cells in healthy people across ages. Study results and limitations: Naive and antigen-experienced cells were not separated, limiting conclusive comparison. As age increased, TCR beta diversity per million T cells fell in a roughly linear fashion.

This clonotype has only a few counts. Its antigen is still unknown. From germline, CDR1 is SEHNR and CDR2 FQNEAQ (reference sequence). The V end was cut by 2 bases, the J end by 10 bases, with 9 bases between. The CDR3 is made up of 12 amino acids. The sample providers were healthy Caucasian people from Russia, aged about 6 to 95. It was approximately 9 milliliters of peripheral blood that were drawn from each donor. Then a second PCR, running roughly 7 to 11 cycles, was carried out with a sample-barcoded 5' primer and a J-beta primer mix. Each CDR3 protein is one row after TCRdb ran MiXCR on the 5' RACE reads. The sample has 1.5 million to 1.9 million distinct CDR3 sequences; approximately 43% are singletons.

The sequencing sample was made of blood. The sequence derives from a woman aged 18-35 years in good health. This sequence joins TRBV7-9 and TRBJ2-1; TRBD2 is a possible D gene (5 bases). CDR3 loop: CASSLSSQEQFF. The CDR3 DNA reads as TGTGCCAGCAGCTTATCTAGCCAGGAGCAGTTCTTC. Full variable domain (missing parts from reference TRBV7-9 and TRBJ2-1): DTGVSQNPRHKITKRGQNVTFRCDPISEHNRLYWYRQTLGQGPEFLTYFQNEAQLEKSRLLSDRFSAERPKGSFSTLEIQRTEQGDSAMYLCASSLSSQEQFFGPGTRLTVL.